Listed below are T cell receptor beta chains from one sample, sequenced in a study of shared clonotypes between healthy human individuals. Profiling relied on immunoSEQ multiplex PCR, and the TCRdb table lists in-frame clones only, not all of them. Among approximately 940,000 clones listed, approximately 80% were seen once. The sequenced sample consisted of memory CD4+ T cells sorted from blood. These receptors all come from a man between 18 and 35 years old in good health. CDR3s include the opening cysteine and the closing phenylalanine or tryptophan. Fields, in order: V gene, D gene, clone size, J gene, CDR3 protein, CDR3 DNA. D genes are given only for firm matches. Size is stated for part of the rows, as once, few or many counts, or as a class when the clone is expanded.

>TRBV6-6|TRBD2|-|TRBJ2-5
CASSYSSGRGQETQYF
TGTGCCAGCAGTTACTCCTCCGGGCGGGGGCAAGAGACCCAGTACTTC
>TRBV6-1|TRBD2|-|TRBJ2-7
CTSDGGGMNYEQYF
TGTACGTCTGATGGGGGAGGGATGAACTACGAGCAGTACTTC
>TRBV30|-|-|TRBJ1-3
CAWNAGQGNTIYF
TGTGCCTGGAATGCAGGGCAAGGAAACACCATATATTTT
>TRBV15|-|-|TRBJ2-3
CATSAEGGKWDTQYF
TGTGCCACCTCAGCTGAAGGGGGGAAATGGGATACGCAGTATTTT
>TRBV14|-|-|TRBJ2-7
CASSQEGKRTEQYF
TGTGCCAGCAGCCAAGAAGGAAAGAGGACCGAGCAGTACTTC
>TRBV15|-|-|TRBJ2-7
CATSPNGVDEQYF
TGTGCCACCAGCCCTAATGGGGTCGACGAGCAGTACTTC
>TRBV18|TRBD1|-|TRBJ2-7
CASSLDRGSYEQYF
TGTGCCAGCTCCTTGGACAGGGGGTCCTACGAGCAGTACTTC
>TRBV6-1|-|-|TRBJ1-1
CASSEAWGANTEAFF
TGTGCCAGCAGTGAAGCGTGGGGGGCCAACACTGAAGCTTTCTTT
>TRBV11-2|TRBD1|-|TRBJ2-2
CASSSFPLGTGNTGELFF
TGTGCCAGCAGCTCCTTCCCCCTCGGGACAGGGAACACCGGGGAGCTGTTTTTT
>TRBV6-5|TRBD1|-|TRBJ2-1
CASSYARGQGINEQFF
TGTGCCAGCAGTTACGCCAGGGGACAGGGAATTAATGAGCAGTTCTTC
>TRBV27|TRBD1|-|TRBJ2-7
CASSFGGQGIYEQYF
TGTGCCAGCAGTTTCGGGGGACAGGGAATCTACGAGCAGTACTTC
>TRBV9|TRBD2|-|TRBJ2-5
CASSILAGIVNF
TGTGCCAGCAGCATATTAGCGGGAATCGTGAACTTC
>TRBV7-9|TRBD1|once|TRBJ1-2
CASTPSGTEYGYTF
TGTGCCAGCACCCCATCCGGGACAGAATATGGCTACACCTTC
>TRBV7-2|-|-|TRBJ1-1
CASSLEYSLNTEAFF
TGTGCCAGCAGCTTAGAATACAGCTTGAACACTGAAGCTTTCTTT
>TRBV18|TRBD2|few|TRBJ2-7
CASSGTSGSYEQYF
TGTGCCAGCTCTGGGACTAGCGGGAGCTACGAGCAGTACTTC
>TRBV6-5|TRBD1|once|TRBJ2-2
CASRDGTGNTGELFF
TGTGCCAGCAGAGACGGGACAGGGAACACCGGGGAGCTGTTTTTT